The next 12 T cell receptor beta chains were all read from a single sample in a study of shared clonotypes between healthy human individuals. Using immunoSEQ multiplex PCR, the repertoire was profiled, and TCRdb retains in-frame clones only, with some absent. The repertoire includes 640,000 or so clones, 72% of them detected once, and about 1.8% sits in the top ten. The sequenced material came from memory CD4+ T cells sorted from blood. The sample's subset: CD45RA-negative fraction. These receptors were collected from a woman between 25 and 40 years old in good health.

V and J are TRBV7-6 and TRBJ1-1; unclear D gene. The CDR3 loop spans 10 amino acids. The germline V gene encodes CDR1 SGHVS and CDR2 FNYEAQ. Trimming took 4 bases from V and 7 from J, leaving 4 bases between them. Written as DNA, the CDR3 is TGTGCCAGCAGCTATTATGAAGCTTTCTTT. Amino acids: CASSYYEAFF.

The sample holds a few counts of this clone. The rearrangement uses TRBV7-9 and TRBJ2-2; 9 bases align to TRBD2. V lost 1 base, J lost 4 bases, and 4 bases stayed unmatched. CDR1 is SEHNR and CDR2 is FQNEAQ in the germline V gene (reference sequence). The CDR3 sequence is 16 residues long. The CDR3 DNA reads TGTGCCAGCAGCTTAGGCGGCGGGAGGGTCACCGGGGAGCTGTTTTTT. The encoded protein is CASSLGGGRVTGELFF.

J is TRBJ2-7 and V is TRBV5-1; 7 bases line up with TRBD2. Trimming removed 4 bases from V and 1 base from J; junction bases left unmatched: 17. This CDR3 region has 18 residues. CDR1 is SGHRS and CDR2 is YFSETQ in the germline V gene. This CDR3 is CASSRTVSAGVPSYEQYF. The CDR3 DNA follows: TGCGCCAGCAGCCGTACCGTAAGCGCGGGAGTCCCTTCCTACGAGCAGTACTTC.

The rearrangement joins TRBV2 to TRBJ1-1, with a possible D match to TRBD1 (5 bases). CDR3 length: 14 amino acids. CDR1 SNHLY and CDR2 FYNNEI come from the germline V gene. With 10 bases removed from V and 5 bases from J, the gap between germline ends came to 20 bases. CDR3 coding DNA: TGTGCCACAAAAGGCGGATTGGGGGGGACTGAAGCTTTCTTT. Its protein is CATKGGLGGTEAFF.

This clone was counted only a few times. The V and J genes are TRBV14 and TRBJ1-3, with a weak D call TRBD1 (5 bases). The ends were cut back, 0 bases at V and 1 base at J, with 10 bases in the middle. This CDR3 is 16 amino acids long. From germline, CDR1 is SGHDN and CDR2 FVKESK. This CDR3 reads CASSQESRASGNTIYF. Here the CDR3 DNA reads TGTGCCAGCAGCCAAGAAAGCAGGGCATCTGGAAACACCATATATTTT.

This clone came up a few times. The CDR3 bases are TGTGCCAGCAGCGTAGTTGGCCAGGATGGCTACACCTTC. The encoded protein is CASSVVGQDGYTF. The chain uses TRBV9 and TRBJ1-2; D is unresolved. Germline CDR1 and CDR2: SGDLS and YYNGEE. The CDR3 runs 13 residues. Trimming cost V 0 bases and J 6 bases, with 9 bases left between them.

This chain uses TRBV5-6 with TRBJ2-7, with 7 bases matching TRBD1. V shed 4 bases and J 3 bases; nucleotides not matched to a gene: 7. Germline V lookup: CDR1 SGHDT, CDR2 YYEEEE. This CDR3 is built from 14 residues. CDR3 coding DNA: TGTGCCAGCAGCCGTCCGACAGGGAACTACGAGCAGTACTTC. The encoded protein is CASSRPTGNYEQYF.

The chain couples TRBV5-1 to TRBJ2-3, with 7 bases matching TRBD1. This CDR3 contains 14 residues. CDR1 is SGHRS, CDR2 YFSETQ, per germline. Trimming removed 4 bases from V and 4 bases from J; junction bases left unmatched: 6. CDR3 protein: CASSPTGSADTQYF. The CDR3 DNA is TGCGCCAGCAGCCCGACAGGGAGCGCAGATACGCAGTATTTT. Full variable domain (rest looked up from reference TRBV5-1 and TRBJ2-3): KAGVTQTPRYLIKTRGQQVTLSCSPISGHRSVSWYQQTPGQGLQFLFEYFSETQRNKGNFPGRFSGRQFSNSRSEMNVSTLELGDSALYLCASSPTGSADTQYFGPGTRLTVL.

CDR3 in DNA: TGTGCCAGCGGAACGTCGAGTGGCGGCTACAATGAGCAGTTCTTC. The encoded protein is CASGTSSGGYNEQFF. The chain combines TRBV28 with TRBJ2-1; D is uncertain. Germline CDR1 reads MDHEN; CDR2 reads SYDVKM. V was clipped by 8 bases and J by 3 bases, with 17 bases between them. The CDR3 consists of 15 residues.

The V and J genes are TRBV27 and TRBJ2-2; 7 positions agree with TRBD2. This CDR3 has 15 amino acids. Trimming at V came to 3 bases and at J to 4 bases, leaving 5 bases not matched to a gene. Germline assignment: CDR1 MNHEY and CDR2 SMNVEV (reference sequence). The CDR3 region is CASSFRSGTTGELFF. The DNA for the CDR3 is TGTGCCAGCAGTTTTAGGAGCGGGACCACCGGGGAGCTGTTTTTT.

This clone showed up just a few times. V gene TRBV5-1 combines with J gene TRBJ2-5, with D unclear. Deletions cut 4 bases from V and 1 base from J, with 11 bases between. Germline values: CDR1 SGHRS, CDR2 YFSETQ. The CDR3 loop spans 14 amino acids. The CDR3 nucleotides are TGCGCCAGCAGCCCGGGTGGCGGCCAAGAGACCCAGTACTTC. Translating gives CASSPGGGQETQYF.

In regard to this clone: Different DNA sequences within this sample yield the same CDR3. For the CDR3, the DNA is TGTGCCAGTCTCGGACAGGGGAATCAGCCCCAGCATTTT. Encoded protein: CASLGQGNQPQHF. The chain combines TRBV19 with TRBJ1-5; 9 bases are shared with TRBD1. The germline V gene encodes CDR1 LNHDA and CDR2 SQIVND (reference sequence). CDR3 length: 13 amino acids. V shed 8 bases and J 4 bases; nucleotides not matched to a gene: 3.